These T cell receptor beta chains were read from a single sample in a study of OX40 agonist ivuxolimab in advanced cancers. Clones were sequenced by immunoSEQ multiplex PCR, and TCRdb holds only the in-frame ones, with some missing. The sample lists about 40,000 clones; approximately 90% were seen once. This specimen was CD4+ or CD8+ T cells sorted from blood, taken in a trial of the OX40 agonist ivuxolimab. These TCRs come from an adult with an advanced solid tumor such as melanoma, head and neck, liver or kidney cancer. The conserved cysteine and the conserved F or W are not part of the CDR3 here.

CDR3 protein: AILKGGQGNYGYT
V gene: TRBV10-3
J gene: TRBJ1-2

CDR3 protein: ASRIGQGARQPQH
V gene: TRBV6-5
J gene: TRBJ1-5

CDR3 protein: ASSQDRRPNNEQF
V gene: TRBV4-2
J gene: TRBJ2-1

CDR3 protein: ASSAYGITGELF
V gene: TRBV9
J gene: TRBJ2-2

CDR3 protein: SVEDWDRGSGELF
V gene: TRBV29-1
J gene: TRBJ2-2

CDR3 protein: ASSLGTGKY
V gene: TRBV28
J gene: TRBJ2-7

CDR3 protein: ASSLTPGQIYNEQF
V gene: TRBV5-1
J gene: TRBJ2-1

CDR3 protein: ASTFGGYNGYT
V gene: TRBV7-9
J gene: TRBJ1-2

CDR3 protein: ASSLAGERREQF
V gene: TRBV19
J gene: TRBJ2-1

CDR3 protein: ASFSVGDNYGYT
V gene: TRBV6-5
J gene: TRBJ1-2

CDR3 protein: ASSYSGQGGQPQH
V gene: TRBV6-5
J gene: TRBJ1-5